The rows below give T cell receptor beta chains drawn from one sample of a study of T cells of healthy individuals. TCRdb itself ran the 5' RACE reads through MiXCR, one entry per CDR3 protein. The sample has over 95,000 distinct CDR3 sequences, approximately 15% seen once; the top ten hold around 6.5%. All receptors derive from a human donor in good health. Each CDR3 is given with its conserved first and last residue. Each record gives: CDR3 protein, CDR3 DNA, J gene, V gene, D gene, clone size. The D gene is left open where the match is weak. Some rows have no size entry. The others give once, few or many, or a class for an expanded clone.

CDR3 protein: CAIATGGDTQYF
CDR3 DNA: TGTGCCATAGCGACAGGGGGTGATACGCAGTATTTT
J gene: TRBJ2-3
V gene: TRBV10-3
D gene: TRBD1
clone size: few

CDR3 protein: CASSTVSGPLNTEAFF
CDR3 DNA: TGTGCCAGCTCAACAGTCTCCGGGCCTTTGAACACTGAAGCTTTCTTT
J gene: TRBJ1-1
V gene: TRBV18
D gene: NA
clone size: NA

CDR3 protein: CASSQDADRVVTGELFF
CDR3 DNA: TGCGCCAGCAGCCAAGACGCGGACAGGGTCGTCACCGGGGAGCTGTTTTTT
J gene: TRBJ2-2
V gene: TRBV4-3
D gene: TRBD1
clone size: NA

CDR3 protein: CASRSEGQAGVTDTQYF
CDR3 DNA: TGTGCCAGCAGGTCGGAAGGACAGGCTGGGGTAACAGATACGCAGTATTTT
J gene: TRBJ2-3
V gene: TRBV12-3/TRBV12-4
D gene: TRBD1
clone size: NA

CDR3 protein: CASSHLAGYNEQFF
CDR3 DNA: TGTGCCAGCAGCCACCTAGCGGGGTACAATGAGCAGTTCTTC
J gene: TRBJ2-1
V gene: TRBV14
D gene: TRBD2
clone size: NA

CDR3 protein: CASSQDAGQPQHF
CDR3 DNA: TGCGCCAGCAGCCAAGATGCAGGTCAGCCCCAGCATTTT
J gene: TRBJ1-5
V gene: TRBV4-2
D gene: NA
clone size: few

CDR3 protein: CASSSPQVMNTEAFF
CDR3 DNA: TGTGCCAGCAGCTCCCCCCAGGTTATGAACACTGAAGCTTTCTTT
J gene: TRBJ1-1
V gene: TRBV7-2
D gene: NA
clone size: few

CDR3 protein: CASSGWTGGRYEQYF
CDR3 DNA: TGTGCCAGCAGTGGATGGACAGGGGGGCGGTACGAGCAGTACTTC
J gene: TRBJ2-7
V gene: TRBV28
D gene: TRBD1
clone size: NA

CDR3 protein: CASRPGTSSRGEQYF
CDR3 DNA: TGTGCCAGCAGGCCCGGGACTAGCTCCCGGGGGGAGCAGTACTTC
J gene: TRBJ2-7
V gene: TRBV28
D gene: TRBD2
clone size: few

CDR3 protein: CASNPPGADRQFF
CDR3 DNA: TGTGCCAGCAACCCACCAGGGGCGGATAGACAGTTCTTC
J gene: TRBJ2-1
V gene: TRBV5-4
D gene: NA
clone size: NA

CDR3 protein: CATSKGQVSFSHTGELFF
CDR3 DNA: TGTGCCACCAGTAAGGGTCAAGTATCCTTCTCCCACACCGGGGAGCTGTTTTTT
J gene: TRBJ2-2
V gene: TRBV24-1
D gene: NA
clone size: few

CDR3 protein: CASSPRSGVGDTQYF
CDR3 DNA: TGTGCCAGCTCACCGCGTTCGGGAGTGGGAGATACGCAGTATTTT
J gene: TRBJ2-3
V gene: TRBV18
D gene: NA
clone size: NA

CDR3 protein: CASSPEGPNYEQYF
CDR3 DNA: TGTGCCAGCAGCCCCGAGGGTCCCAACTACGAGCAGTACTTC
J gene: TRBJ2-7
V gene: TRBV5-1
D gene: NA
clone size: NA